A single sample is the source of the 5 T cell receptor beta chains below, sequenced in a study of blood T cell repertoires in COVID-19. The data were produced by immunoSEQ multiplex PCR, yet TCRdb's version contains in-frame clones alone and is incomplete. The table has around 250,000 clones, 75% to 90% seen once. Sequencing was done on a sample of PBMCs or T cells enriched from blood (not recorded which). These receptors were taken from a woman aged 45 to 65 who had recovered from COVID-19.

The CDR3 coding sequence is TGTGCCACCAGTGATTTGGGGAGCAATGGTCGGGGGGAGCTGTTTTTT. Its translation is CATSDLGSNGRGELFF. The J gene is TRBJ2-2, the V gene TRBV24-1; the D gene is possibly TRBD2 (5 bases). Trimming took off 0 bases at V and 8 bases at J, with 15 bases between the two ends. The CDR3 totals 16 residues. The germline V gene has CDR1 KGHDR and CDR2 SFDVKD.

This clone appeared a single time. The rearrangement uses TRBV5-1 and TRBJ2-1, with a possible D match to TRBD2 (10 bases). The CDR3 loop spans 16 amino acids. V was trimmed by 3 bases and J by 7 bases, leaving 20 bases between them. Germline V CDR1 and CDR2: SGHRS, YFSETQ. The CDR3 protein is CASSWTGVAGGNEQFF. CDR3 sequence (DNA): TGCGCCAGCAGCTGGACAGGGGTAGCGGGGGGTAATGAGCAGTTCTTC. Filled out from reference TRBV5-1 and TRBJ2-1, the complete variable domain reads KAGVTQTPRYLIKTRGQQVTLSCSPISGHRSVSWYQQTPGQGLQFLFEYFSETQRNKGNFPGRFSGRQFSNSRSEMNVSTLELGDSALYLCASSWTGVAGGNEQFFGPGTRLTVL.

The chain's CDR3 is CASSTGTSGPFKQYF. As DNA, the CDR3 is TGTGCCAGTAGTACCGGGACTAGCGGGCCCTTCAAGCAGTACTTC. The rearrangement uses TRBV19 and TRBJ2-7; 12 nucleotides match TRBD2. This CDR3 is built from 15 residues. Germline CDR1 is LNHDA and CDR2 is SQIVND (reference sequence). The ends lost 4 bases at V and 8 bases at J; junction bases unmatched: 9. Drawing the rest from reference TRBV19 and TRBJ2-7, the complete variable domain is DGGITQSPKYLFRKEGQNVTLSCEQNLNHDAMYWYRQDPGQGLRLIYYSQIVNDFQKGDIAEGYSVSREKKESFPLTVTSAQKNPTAFYLCASSTGTSGPFKQYFGPGTRLTVT.

The CDR3 reads CASSPDRGYDNQPQHF. The CDR3 coding sequence is TGCGCCAGCAGCCCCGACAGGGGATATGACAATCAGCCCCAGCATTTT. This sequence joins TRBV4-1 and TRBJ1-5; the match to TRBD1 covers 8 bases. The CDR3 loop spans 16 amino acids. V was pared by 4 bases and J by 3 bases, with 8 bases of the junction left unmatched. Germline assignment: CDR1 MGHRA and CDR2 YSYEKL.

The chain has TRBV2 and TRBJ2-2, with D possibly TRBD1 on 6 matching bases. Germline V gene sequence: CDR1 SNHLY, CDR2 FYNNEI. The V gene lost 6 bases and the J gene lost 5 bases, with 13 bases spanning the gap. The CDR3 has 14 residues. CDR3 nucleotides: TGTGCCAGCAGGCGACAGGAAAGGACCGGGGAGCTGTTTTTT. Its translation is CASRRQERTGELFF.